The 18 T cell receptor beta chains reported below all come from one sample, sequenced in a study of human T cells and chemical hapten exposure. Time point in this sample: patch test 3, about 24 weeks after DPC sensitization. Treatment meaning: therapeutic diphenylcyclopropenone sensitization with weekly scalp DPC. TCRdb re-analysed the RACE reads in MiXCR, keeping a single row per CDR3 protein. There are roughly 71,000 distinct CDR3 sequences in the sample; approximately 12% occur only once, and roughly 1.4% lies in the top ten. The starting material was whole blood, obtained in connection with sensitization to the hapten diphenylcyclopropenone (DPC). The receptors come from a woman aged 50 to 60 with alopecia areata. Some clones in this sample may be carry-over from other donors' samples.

CDR3 residues: CASSVGSGNTIYF. Written as DNA, the CDR3 is TGTGCCAGCAGTGTCGGGTCTGGAAACACCATATATTTT. This chain links TRBV7-9 with TRBJ1-3; D gene ambiguous. CDR1 SEHNR and CDR2 FQNEAQ come from the germline V gene (reference sequence). The CDR3 length is 13 residues. Deletions cut 6 bases from V and 1 base from J, with 7 bases between.

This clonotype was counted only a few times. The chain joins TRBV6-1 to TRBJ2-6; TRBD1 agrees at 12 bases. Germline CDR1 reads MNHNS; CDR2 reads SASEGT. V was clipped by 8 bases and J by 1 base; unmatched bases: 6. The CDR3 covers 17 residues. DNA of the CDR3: TGTGCCAGCGGCCGGGACAGGGGGCAGTCTGGGGCCAACGTCCTGACTTTC. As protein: CASGRDRGQSGANVLTF.

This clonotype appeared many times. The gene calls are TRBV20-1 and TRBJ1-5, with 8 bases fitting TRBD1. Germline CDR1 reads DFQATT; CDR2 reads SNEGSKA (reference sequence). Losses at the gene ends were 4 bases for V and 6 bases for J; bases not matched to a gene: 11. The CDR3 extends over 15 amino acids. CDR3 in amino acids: CSAIDRGRSVQPQHF. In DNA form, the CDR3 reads TGCAGTGCTATTGACAGGGGCCGGAGCGTTCAGCCCCAGCATTTT.

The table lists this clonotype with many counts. CDR3 nucleotide sequence: TGTGCCAGCAGTCGACAGGGACTTGAAGCTTTCTTT. Its translation is CASSRQGLEAFF. The chain has TRBV12-3 or TRBV12-4 and TRBJ1-1; 7 bases are shared with TRBD1. The ends lost 5 bases at V and 7 bases at J; junction bases unmatched: 4. The CDR3 extends over 12 amino acids.

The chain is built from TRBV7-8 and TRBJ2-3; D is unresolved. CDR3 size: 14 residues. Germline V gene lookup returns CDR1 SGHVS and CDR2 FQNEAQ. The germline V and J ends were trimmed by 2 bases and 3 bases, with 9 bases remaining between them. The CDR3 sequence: CASSLRNPTDTQYF. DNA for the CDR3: TGTGCCAGCAGCTTAAGGAACCCGACAGATACGCAGTATTTT.

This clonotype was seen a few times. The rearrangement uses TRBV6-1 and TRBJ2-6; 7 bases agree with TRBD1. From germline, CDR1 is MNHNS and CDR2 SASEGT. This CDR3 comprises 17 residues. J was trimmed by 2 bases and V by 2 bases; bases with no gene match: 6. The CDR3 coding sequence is TGTGCCAGCAGTGAACTCTTTGGGACAGCTGGGGCCAACGTCCTGACTTTC. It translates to CASSELFGTAGANVLTF.

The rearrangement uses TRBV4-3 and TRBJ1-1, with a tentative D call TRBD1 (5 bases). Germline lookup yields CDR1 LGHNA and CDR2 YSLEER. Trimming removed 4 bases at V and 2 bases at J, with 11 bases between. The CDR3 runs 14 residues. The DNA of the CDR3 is TGCGCCAGCAGCCGCGGCAGGGTTAACACTGAAGCTTTCTTT. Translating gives CASSRGRVNTEAFF.

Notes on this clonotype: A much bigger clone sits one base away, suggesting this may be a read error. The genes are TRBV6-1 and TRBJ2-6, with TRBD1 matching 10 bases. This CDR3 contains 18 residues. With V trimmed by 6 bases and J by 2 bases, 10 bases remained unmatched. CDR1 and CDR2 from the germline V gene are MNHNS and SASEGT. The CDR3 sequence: CASRFGQGVTPGANVLTF. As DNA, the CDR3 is TGTGCCAGCAGATTCGGACAGGGGGTGACACCTGGGGCCAACGTCCTGACTTTC.

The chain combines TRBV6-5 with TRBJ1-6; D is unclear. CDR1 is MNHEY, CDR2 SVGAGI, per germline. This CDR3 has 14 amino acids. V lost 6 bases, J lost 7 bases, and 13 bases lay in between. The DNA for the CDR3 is TGTGCCAGCAGCGGGCCCCACCAGAATTCACCCCTCCACTTT. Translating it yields CASSGPHQNSPLHF.

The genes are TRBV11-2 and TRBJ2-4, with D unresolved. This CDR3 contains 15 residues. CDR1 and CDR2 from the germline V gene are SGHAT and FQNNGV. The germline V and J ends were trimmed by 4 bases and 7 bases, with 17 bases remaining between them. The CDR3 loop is CASSSHHENRNIQYF. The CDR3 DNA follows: TGTGCCAGCAGCTCCCACCACGAAAACCGGAACATTCAGTACTTC.

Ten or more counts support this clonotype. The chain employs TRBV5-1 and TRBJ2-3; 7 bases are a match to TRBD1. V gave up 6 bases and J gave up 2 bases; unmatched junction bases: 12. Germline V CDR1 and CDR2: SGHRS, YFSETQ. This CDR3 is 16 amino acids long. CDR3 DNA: TGCGCCAGCACAAAAGGGGACAGAGCTAACACAGATACGCAGTATTTT. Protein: CASTKGDRANTDTQYF.

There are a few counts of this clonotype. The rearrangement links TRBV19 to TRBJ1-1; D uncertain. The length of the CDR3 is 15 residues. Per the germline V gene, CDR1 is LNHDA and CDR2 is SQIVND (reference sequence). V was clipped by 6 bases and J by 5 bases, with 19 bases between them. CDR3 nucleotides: TGTGCCAGTAGGACCGTGGCGGCCGGAGCAACTGAAGCTTTCTTT. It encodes CASRTVAAGATEAFF.

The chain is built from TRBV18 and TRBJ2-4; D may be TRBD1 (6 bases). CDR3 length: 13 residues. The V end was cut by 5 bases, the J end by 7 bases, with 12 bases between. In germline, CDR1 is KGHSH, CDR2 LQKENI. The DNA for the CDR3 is TGTGCCAGCTCATCGACAGGTAGCAACATTCAGTACTTC. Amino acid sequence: CASSSTGSNIQYF.

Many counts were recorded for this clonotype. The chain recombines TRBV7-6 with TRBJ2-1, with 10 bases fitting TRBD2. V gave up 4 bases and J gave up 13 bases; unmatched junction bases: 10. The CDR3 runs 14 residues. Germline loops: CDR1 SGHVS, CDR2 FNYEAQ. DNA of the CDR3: TGTGCCAGCAGCTCTCAGCCACTAGCGGGGAACCAGTTCTTC. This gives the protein CASSSQPLAGNQFF.

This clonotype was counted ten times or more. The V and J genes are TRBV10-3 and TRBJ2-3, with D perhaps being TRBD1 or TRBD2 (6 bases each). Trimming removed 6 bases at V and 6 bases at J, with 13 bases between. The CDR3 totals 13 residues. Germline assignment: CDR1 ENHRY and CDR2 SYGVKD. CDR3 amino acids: CAISRGQGDTQYF. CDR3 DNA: TGTGCCATCAGCCGGGGGCAGGGGGATACGCAGTATTTT.

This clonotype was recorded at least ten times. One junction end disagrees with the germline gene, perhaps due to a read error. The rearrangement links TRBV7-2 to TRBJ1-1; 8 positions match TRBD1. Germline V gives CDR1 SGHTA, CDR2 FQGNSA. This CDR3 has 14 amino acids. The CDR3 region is CASRKTGVKTEAFF. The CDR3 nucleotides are TGTGCCAGCAGAAAGACAGGGGTGAAAACTGAAGCTTTCTTT.

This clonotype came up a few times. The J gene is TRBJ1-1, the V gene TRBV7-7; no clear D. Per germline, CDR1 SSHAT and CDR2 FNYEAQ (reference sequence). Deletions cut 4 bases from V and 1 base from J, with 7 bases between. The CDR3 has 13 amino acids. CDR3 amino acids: CASSSGRNTEAFF. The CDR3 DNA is TGTGCCAGCAGCTCTGGCCGGAACACTGAAGCTTTCTTT.

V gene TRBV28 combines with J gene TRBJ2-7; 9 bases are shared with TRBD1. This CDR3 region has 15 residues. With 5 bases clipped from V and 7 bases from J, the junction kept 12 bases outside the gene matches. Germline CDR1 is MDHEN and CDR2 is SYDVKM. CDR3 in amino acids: CASSPRQGGTGEQYF. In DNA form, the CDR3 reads TGTGCCAGCAGTCCAAGACAGGGGGGAACTGGGGAGCAGTACTTC.